This TCR beta chain emerged from a study of vaccination effects on CD4 cells after COVID-19. Overall study findings and caveats: New vaccine-induced clones dominated post-vaccine spike-reactive clones in convalescents. Late post-vaccination samples showed marked contraction of infection- and vaccine-induced clones.

The protocol was immunoSEQ multiplex PCR, while the TCRdb copy is restricted to in-frame clones and leaves out a portion. The sample lists about 70,000 clones; under 85% were seen once. After expansion with viral peptide pools in the ViraFEST assay, antigen-specific CD4+ T cells were sequenced. Once cultured for roughly nine days, the cells underwent separation to obtain CD4+ T cells. Between March and December 2020, the person had a SARS-CoV-2 infection that PCR confirmed. A pool of HIV-1 Nef peptides served as the condition for the negative control culture. Fresh IL-2-containing medium replaced half the medium on days 3 and 7. This clone was observed a single time. The antigen is not known. CDR1 SGHRS and CDR2 YFSETQ come from the germline V gene. Deletions cut 0 bases from V and 9 bases from J, with 19 bases between. The CDR3 runs to 16 residues.

The source material was CD4+ T cells from PBMCs cultured with HIV peptides, sampled before COVID-19 vaccination. Subset specified: HIV-1 Nef peptide pool negative control/reference culture. V and J are TRBV5-1 and TRBJ2-1; possible D gene TRBD1, 6 bases. This receptor was taken from a human donor who had a prior SARS-CoV-2 infection. The CDR3 DNA follows: TGCGCCAGCAGCTTGGTAGGGTCAGGGGAAGGCGCTGAGCAGTTCTTC. Translating gives CASSLVGSGEGAEQFF.